The 16 T cell receptor beta chains given below trace back to one sample, sequenced in a study of blood T cells in healthy people across ages. Through a sample-barcoded 5' primer and a J-beta primer mix, a second PCR was run for roughly 6 to 12 cycles. Via MiXCR, TCRdb re-called the 5' RACE reads, giving one row per CDR3 protein. The sample lists roughly 2 million distinct CDR3 sequences, around 48% occurring once. The sample consisted of blood. The receptors come from a woman between 35 and 50 years old in good health.

The rearrangement uses TRBV2 and TRBJ2-5; 7 bases line up with TRBD2. Germline V gene lookup returns CDR1 SNHLY and CDR2 FYNNEI. The CDR3 is made up of 14 amino acids. Losses at the gene ends were 6 bases for V and 1 base for J; bases not matched to a gene: 5. CDR3 sequence reads: CASRGTNLQETQYF. The CDR3 DNA reads as TGTGCCAGCAGGGGGACTAACCTCCAAGAGACCCAGTACTTC. Combining the CDR3 with reference TRBV2 and TRBJ2-5 gives the whole variable domain EPEVTQTPSHQVTQMGQEVILRCVPISNHLYFYWYRQILGQKVEFLVSFYNNEISEKSEIFDDQFSVERPDGSNFTLKIRSTKLEDSAMYFCASRGTNLQETQYFGPGTRLLVL.

This rearrangement joins TRBV7-8 to TRBJ2-7; D not certain. TRBJ2-5 matches the DNA end more closely, so the J call is doubtful. There are 15 residues in the CDR3. Germline assignment: CDR1 SGHVS and CDR2 FQNEAQ. CDR3 loop: CASSRTLGLGETQYF. CDR3 nucleotides: TGTGCCAGCAGCCGTACACTGGGGTTAGGGGAGACCCAGTACTTC.

The table lists this clonotype with a few counts. J is TRBJ2-7 and V is TRBV5-1, with D possibly being TRBD1 (6 bases). The CDR3 totals 16 residues. Germline CDR1 is SGHRS and CDR2 is YFSETQ. Trimming pared 0 bases from V and 2 bases from J, leaving 15 bases between. The DNA for the CDR3 is TGCGCCAGCAGCTTGGGTAGCACAGGGATAGCCTACGAGCAGTACTTC. Its translation: CASSLGSTGIAYEQYF. Looking up the rest from reference TRBV5-1 and TRBJ2-7 gives the full variable domain: KAGVTQTPRYLIKTRGQQVTLSCSPISGHRSVSWYQQTPGQGLQFLFEYFSETQRNKGNFPGRFSGRQFSNSRSEMNVSTLELGDSALYLCASSLGSTGIAYEQYFGPGTRLTVT.

The chain uses TRBV12-3 or TRBV12-4 and TRBJ1-4, with 7 positions matching TRBD1. With V trimmed by 7 bases and J by 3 bases, 5 bases remained unmatched. This CDR3 spans 14 amino acids. CDR3 sequence reads: CASNAGTANEKLFF. CDR3 coding DNA: TGTGCCAGCAACGCCGGGACAGCTAATGAAAAACTGTTTTTT.

The chain has TRBV28 and TRBJ1-5; D is unclear. This CDR3 comprises 12 residues. The V gene lost 11 bases and the J gene lost 0 bases, with 8 bases spanning the gap. Germline-derived CDR1 and CDR2 are MDHEN and SYDVKM. The CDR3 reads CAGQNSNQPQHF. CDR3 DNA sequence: TGTGCCGGGCAGAATAGCAATCAGCCCCAGCATTTT.

This clonotype was counted only a few times. The chain links TRBV24-1 to TRBJ2-4; D is undetermined. Germline assignment: CDR1 KGHDR and CDR2 SFDVKD. The CDR3 consists of 15 residues. The ends were cut back, 0 bases at V and 8 bases at J, with 13 bases in the middle. The CDR3 loop reads CATSDLGSRTDIQYF. The CDR3 DNA reads as TGTGCCACCAGTGATTTGGGGTCTCGGACGGACATTCAGTACTTC.

Many counts were recorded for this clonotype. The chain joins TRBV7-2 to TRBJ2-1; the match to TRBD2 covers 10 bases. Germline V lookup: CDR1 SGHTA, CDR2 FQGNSA. CDR3 size: 16 residues. V was pared by 5 bases and J by 9 bases, with 13 bases of the junction left unmatched. DNA for the CDR3: TGTGCCAGCAGCCCCCAGGGCTTAGCGGGGGGTAGTGAGCAGTTCTTC. This sequence encodes CASSPQGLAGGSEQFF.

This clonotype has only a few counts. CDR3 in DNA: TGCAGTGCTAGACTAACCCGTCCGGGGGGCCGGGAGACCCAGTACTTC. Amino acid sequence: CSARLTRPGGRETQYF. The gene calls are TRBV20-1 and TRBJ2-5; tentative D call: TRBD2 (7 bases). V lost 2 bases, J lost 5 bases, and 21 bases lay in between. Germline-derived CDR1 and CDR2 are DFQATT and SNEGSKA (reference sequence). The length of the CDR3 is 16 residues.

The chain links TRBV5-5 to TRBJ2-7; D possibly uses TRBD1 or TRBD2 (6 bases each). The J call is doubtful: the DNA matches TRBJ2-5 better. The CDR3 is 13 residues long. Germline CDR1 reads SGHKS; CDR2 reads YYEKEE (reference sequence). CDR3: CAGSRGARETQYF. CDR3 sequence (DNA): TGTGCCGGCTCTAGGGGGGCTCGGGAGACCCAGTACTTC.

The J gene is TRBJ2-7, the V gene TRBV20-1; 12 bases align to TRBD2. CDR1 and CDR2 (germline): DFQATT, SNEGSKA (reference sequence). The CDR3 spans 15 residues. J was trimmed by 5 bases and V by 0 bases; bases with no gene match: 5. CDR3 in amino acids: CSARDQTSGGNEQYF. In DNA form, the CDR3 reads TGCAGTGCTAGAGATCAAACTAGCGGGGGGAACGAGCAGTACTTC.

V and J are TRBV15 and TRBJ1-6, with D unresolved. V shed 0 bases and J shed 0 bases, with 6 bases lying between them. This CDR3 region has 16 residues. CDR1 is LNHNV, CDR2 YYDKDF, per germline (reference sequence). CDR3 loop: CATSREYSSYNSPLHF. The CDR3, as DNA: TGTGCCACCAGCAGAGAGTATAGCTCCTATAATTCACCCCTCCACTTT.

This clonotype was counted only a few times. The chain uses TRBV5-6 and TRBJ2-3, with 7 positions matching TRBD1. The trim removed 4 bases at V and 2 bases at J, leaving 10 bases unmatched. This CDR3 has 16 amino acids. The germline CDR1 and CDR2 sequences are SGHDT and YYEEEE. CDR3 loop: CASSRVDRVNTDTQYF. Here the CDR3 DNA reads TGTGCCAGCAGCCGCGTAGACAGGGTGAACACAGATACGCAGTATTTT.

The chain links TRBV5-1 to TRBJ2-1, with D possibly TRBD2 on 5 matching bases. Trimming pared 0 bases from V and 8 bases from J, leaving 12 bases between. Germline CDR1 reads SGHRS; CDR2 reads YFSETQ. The CDR3 spans 14 residues. The CDR3 here is CASSLEGSVDEQFF. CDR3 DNA sequence: TGCGCCAGCAGCTTGGAAGGTAGCGTAGATGAGCAGTTCTTC.

The chain is built from TRBV9 and TRBJ2-5; 8 nucleotides match TRBD2. Trimming removed 0 bases from V and 5 bases from J; junction bases left unmatched: 6. The length of the CDR3 is 15 residues. Germline assignment: CDR1 SGDLS and CDR2 YYNGEE. This CDR3 is CASSVAGGQAETQYF. DNA for the CDR3: TGTGCCAGCAGCGTAGCGGGGGGGCAGGCGGAGACCCAGTACTTC.

In this sample, this clonotype turned up a few times. The chain carries TRBV29-1 and TRBJ2-5; 8 bases agree with TRBD1. The V and J ends lost 8 bases and 7 bases, in that order; junction bases with no gene match: 9. There are 12 residues in the CDR3. Germline V gene data show CDR1 as SQVTM and CDR2 as ANQGSEA. For the CDR3, the DNA is TGCAGCTTCCGACAGGGGATTGCGACCCAGTACTTC. It specifies CSFRQGIATQYF.

This clonotype turned up a few times. The V call is TRBV28, the J call TRBJ2-1; D perhaps matches TRBD1 (6 bases). Deletions cut 7 bases from V and 1 base from J, with 11 bases between. The CDR3 extends over 14 amino acids. Germline V CDR1 and CDR2: MDHEN, SYDVKM. This CDR3 reads CASMKQGSYNEQFF. The CDR3 bases are TGTGCCAGCATGAAACAGGGATCCTACAATGAGCAGTTCTTC.